This T cell receptor beta chain was recorded in a study of blood T cell repertoires in COVID-19. Across the whole study: Specimens from acute and convalescent COVID-19 originated in the United States, Italy and Spain. T cells, B-cell-depleted T cells, or PBMCs supplied cDNA or gDNA.

Per the authors' pipeline: Scientists estimated how many nucleated cells there were by amplifying reference gene primers. Sequencing was performed with immunoSEQ multiplex PCR; in TCRdb, only in-frame clones are kept and a portion is missing. V, J and clone size derive from that table, while D and trimming were established from the DNA sequence. The sample carries 110,000 to 150,000 clones, roughly 85% recorded once. The CDR3 covers 13 residues. CDR1 is MNHEY and CDR2 is SMNVEV in the germline V gene (reference sequence). V lost 5 bases to trimming and J lost 5 bases, with 10 bases between them. This receptor was obtained from a man aged 50 or older with acute or convalescent COVID-19. This chain connects TRBV27 to TRBJ2-1, with D uncertain. The specimen was peripheral blood. The chain's CDR3 is CASSRWRNNEQFF. CDR3 bases: TGTGCCAGCAGTCGGTGGCGGAACAATGAGCAGTTCTTC.